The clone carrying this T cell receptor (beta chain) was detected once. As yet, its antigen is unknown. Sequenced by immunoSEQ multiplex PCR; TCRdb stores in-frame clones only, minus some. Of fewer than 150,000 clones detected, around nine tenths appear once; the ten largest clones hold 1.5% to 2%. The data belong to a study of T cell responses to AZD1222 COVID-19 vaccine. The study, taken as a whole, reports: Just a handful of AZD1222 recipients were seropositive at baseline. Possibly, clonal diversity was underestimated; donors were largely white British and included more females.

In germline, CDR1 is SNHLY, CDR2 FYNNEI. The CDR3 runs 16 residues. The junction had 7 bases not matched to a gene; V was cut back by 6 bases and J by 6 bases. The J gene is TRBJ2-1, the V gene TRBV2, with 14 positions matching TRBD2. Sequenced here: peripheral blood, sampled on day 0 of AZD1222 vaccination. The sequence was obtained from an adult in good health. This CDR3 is CASRGGTSGGINEQFF. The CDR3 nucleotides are TGTGCCAGCAGGGGCGGGACTAGCGGGGGTATCAATGAGCAGTTCTTC.